This TCR beta chain appears in the sequencing data of a study of a mutant IDH1 vaccine in newly diagnosed glioma. Background on the study: Therapy received beforehand was radiotherapy, temozolomide, or both, with most patients given both.

This CDR3 is 16 amino acids long. Germline V CDR1 and CDR2: SGHKS, YYEKEE (reference sequence). V dropped 4 bases and J dropped 0 bases, with 15 bases sitting between them. A remark on this clone: Antigen unknown.

Sample time point: week 35, safety follow-up. Topical imiquimod accompanied each vaccine dose, which consisted of 300 ug of mutant IDH1 20-mer peptide. Each astrocytoma in the donors was new, WHO grade 3 or 4, IDH1-mutant and ATRX-lost. Repertoires were generated with immunoSEQ multiplex PCR, while TCRdb's copy carries only in-frame clones and drops some. Counted here are 60,000 or so clones, roughly 80% occurring once; the ten biggest clones make up 3.5% to 4.5%. The chain joins TRBV5-5 to TRBJ2-3; a possible D gene is TRBD1 (6 bases). This receptor was obtained from a man aged 25 to 40 with glioma. The input for sequencing was PBMCs, taken from a glioma patient whose treatment included an IDH1 peptide vaccine. The CDR3 nucleotides are TGTGCCAGCAGCCGAGGGCGAGGGGGTAGCACAGATACGCAGTATTTT. It yields the protein CASSRGRGGSTDTQYF. The whole variable domain, remainder taken from reference TRBV5-5 and TRBJ2-3, is DAGVTQSPTHLIKTRGQQVTLRCSPISGHKSVSWYQQVLGQGPQFIFQYYEKEERGRGNFPDRFSARQFPNYSSELNVNALLLGDSALYLCASSRGRGGSTDTQYFGPGTRLTVL.